Following are 31 T cell receptor beta chains from one sample sequenced in a study of cytomegalovirus exposure and HLA in healthy donors. The primer mix had 60 Vbeta and 13 Jbeta primers. Assay: immunoSEQ multiplex PCR; the TCRdb copy retains only in-frame clones and omits some. This table holds about 130,000 clones, approximately 85% found once. Sequencing was performed on PBMCs. Receptors were obtained from a boy aged 5 to 17 in good health and CMV-seronegative.

The chain is built from TRBV7-2 and TRBJ2-7, with 10 bases aligning to TRBD2. Trimming removed 5 bases from V and 0 bases from J; junction bases left unmatched: 4. Germline V gene data show CDR1 as SGHTA and CDR2 as FQGNSA. This CDR3 has 15 residues. The CDR3 spells CASSTQRGGSYEQYF. CDR3 in DNA: TGTGCCAGCAGCACTCAGCGGGGGGGCTCCTACGAGCAGTACTTC. Drawing the rest from reference TRBV7-2 and TRBJ2-7, the complete variable domain is GAGVSQSPSNKVTEKGKDVELRCDPISGHTALYWYRQSLGQGLEFLIYFQGNSAPDKSGLPSDRFSAERTGGSVSTLTIQRTQQEDSAVYLCASSTQRGGSYEQYFGPGTRLTVT.

The chain employs TRBV18 and TRBJ1-2; TRBD1 matches 10 bases. Germline V gives CDR1 KGHSH, CDR2 LQKENI. Germline trimming cut 6 bases from V and 8 bases from J; bases unmatched to any gene: 3. The CDR3 is 12 residues long. The CDR3, as DNA: TGTGCCAGCTCTCGGGACAGGGGCGGCTACACCTTC. This translates into CASSRDRGGYTF.

This clone came up a few times. The chain couples TRBV6-6 to TRBJ1-1; D is perhaps TRBD1 (6 bases). From germline, CDR1 is MNHNY and CDR2 SVGAGI (reference sequence). The CDR3 is 14 amino acids. The V end lost 6 bases, the J end lost 1 base, and 12 bases lay between the germline ends. The CDR3 DNA is TGTGCCAGCAGCCGGGACACCCGGAACACTGAAGCTTTCTTT. Protein product: CASSRDTRNTEAFF.

The CDR3 protein is CSGGGGPTGELFF. The DNA for the CDR3 is TGCAGCGGGGGGGGAGGGCCCACCGGGGAGCTGTTTTTT. The rearrangement uses TRBV29-1 and TRBJ2-2; TRBD2 aligns across 7 bases. Germline trimming cut 7 bases from V and 4 bases from J; bases unmatched to any gene: 6. This CDR3 is 13 amino acids long. Germline values: CDR1 SQVTM, CDR2 ANQGSEA.

This chain connects TRBV19 to TRBJ2-1, with 12 bases identical to TRBD1. J gave up 9 bases and V 3 bases, and 9 bases lay outside the gene matches. The CDR3 consists of 16 residues. Germline CDR1 reads LNHDA; CDR2 reads SQIVND (reference sequence). The CDR3 reads CASSILRGTGGGEQFF. The CDR3 DNA follows: TGTGCCAGTAGTATCCTCCGAGGGACAGGGGGCGGTGAGCAGTTCTTC.

V and J are TRBV2 and TRBJ1-2, with 7 bases that match TRBD1. Losses at the gene ends were 11 bases for V and 6 bases for J; bases not matched to a gene: 12. Germline values: CDR1 SNHLY, CDR2 FYNNEI. The CDR3 covers 13 residues. As DNA, the CDR3 is TGTGCCTCTATCAATGACAGGGAGAATGGCTACACCTTC. Translation: CASINDRENGYTF.

This clone was picked up one time. The genes are TRBV18 and TRBJ2-1, with D tentatively TRBD1 (6 bases). Trimming removed 2 bases at V and 5 bases at J, with 10 bases between. This CDR3 comprises 14 residues. Germline assignment: CDR1 KGHSH and CDR2 LQKENI. The CDR3 DNA sequence: TGTGCCAGCTCACCAGCACAGGGTAACAATGAGCAGTTCTTC. Translation: CASSPAQGNNEQFF. Filled out from reference TRBV18 and TRBJ2-1, the complete variable domain reads NAGVMQNPRHLVRRRGQEARLRCSPMKGHSHVYWYRQLPEEGLKFMVYLQKENIIDESGMPKERFSAEFPKEGPSILRIQQVVRGDSAAYFCASSPAQGNNEQFFGPGTRLTVL.

The chain uses TRBV5-4 and TRBJ1-1; D is perhaps TRBD1 (6 bases). Between the trimmed V and J ends, which lost 0 bases and 7 bases, there was a span of 10 bases. The CDR3 loop spans 13 amino acids. Per the germline V gene, CDR1 is SGHNT and CDR2 is YYREEE (reference sequence). The CDR3 reads CASSLAEGDEAFF. The CDR3 DNA is TGTGCCAGCAGCTTGGCTGAGGGGGATGAAGCTTTCTTT.

V gene TRBV6-6 combines with J gene TRBJ2-3, with TRBD2 matching 9 bases. The CDR3 sequence is 15 residues long. Germline V gene sequence: CDR1 MNHNY, CDR2 SVGAGI (reference sequence). Trimming took 2 bases from V and 4 from J; bases not matched to a gene: 4. The CDR3: CASSYAGGRSDTQYF. CDR3 DNA: TGTGCCAGCAGTTACGCGGGGGGGCGGTCAGATACGCAGTATTTT.

Written as DNA, the CDR3 is TGTGCCAGTAGAGGGACAGGAGTTGGAGGGGAGCTGTTTTTT. It codes for CASRGTGVGGELFF. This rearrangement joins TRBV19 to TRBJ2-2; TRBD1 matches at 8 bases. Trimming cost V 6 bases and J 8 bases; bases outside gene matches: 8. The CDR3 covers 14 residues. CDR1 is LNHDA, CDR2 SQIVND, per germline (reference sequence).

This sequence joins TRBV5-1 and TRBJ2-7; D may be TRBD2 (6 bases). The V gene lost 0 bases and the J gene lost 9 bases, with 13 bases spanning the gap. CDR1 is SGHRS, CDR2 YFSETQ, per germline. This CDR3 contains 13 residues. CDR3 coding DNA: TGCGCCAGCAGCTTGGGGGCAGGGAGGCCGCAGTACTTC. This encodes CASSLGAGRPQYF.

The chain couples TRBV19 to TRBJ1-2; possibly TRBD1 for D (5 bases). With 3 bases removed from V and 6 bases from J, the gap between germline ends came to 14 bases. This CDR3 has 14 residues. Germline V gives CDR1 LNHDA, CDR2 SQIVND (reference sequence). CDR3 protein: CASSIPAGRDGYTF. The DNA for the CDR3 is TGTGCCAGTAGTATTCCGGCAGGGCGCGATGGCTACACCTTC.

The table lists this clone with a count of one. The genes are TRBV5-8 and TRBJ2-2, with no clear D. V was pared by 4 bases and J by 0 bases, with 16 bases between. The CDR3 is 17 residues long. Germline loops: CDR1 SGHTS, CDR2 YDEGEE. CDR3 loop: CASSPPLGWANTGELFF. For the CDR3, the DNA is TGTGCCAGCAGCCCCCCCCTAGGTTGGGCGAACACCGGGGAGCTGTTTTTT.

The J gene is TRBJ1-1, the V gene TRBV6-5; D not certain. Germline-derived CDR1 and CDR2 are MNHEY and SVGAGI. Trimming shortened V by 8 bases and J by 0 bases, and 13 bases separated the two germline ends. The CDR3 has 14 amino acids. Here the CDR3 reads CASYPSGLNTEAFF. The CDR3 DNA sequence: TGTGCCAGCTACCCTTCTGGGCTGAACACTGAAGCTTTCTTT.

The chain has TRBV9 and TRBJ1-2, with TRBD1 matching 8 bases. The CDR3 has 16 residues. V shed 0 bases, J shed 1 base, and the junction held 5 bases outside the gene matches. From germline, CDR1 is SGDLS and CDR2 YYNGEE. The CDR3 nucleotides read TGTGCCAGCAGCGTAGATGGCAGGGGGCTTAACTATGGCTACACCTTC. Protein sequence: CASSVDGRGLNYGYTF. Full variable domain (remainder filled in from reference TRBV9 and TRBJ1-2): DSGVTQTPKHLITATGQRVTLRCSPRSGDLSVYWYQQSLDQGLQFLIQYYNGEERAKGNILERFSAQQFPDLHSELNLSSLELGDSALYFCASSVDGRGLNYGYTFGSGTRLTVV.

J is TRBJ1-1 and V is TRBV6-6, with D possibly matching TRBD1 (5 bases). V gave up 8 bases and J gave up 5 bases, with 15 bases separating them. The CDR3 contains 13 residues. The V gene's germline CDR1 is MNHNY and CDR2 SVGAGI (reference sequence). The CDR3 reads CASLRGDGTEAFF. DNA for the CDR3: TGTGCCAGCTTACGGGGGGATGGGACTGAAGCTTTCTTT.

The chain has TRBV5-4 and TRBJ2-7; TRBD1 might be the D (6 bases). CDR1 is SGHNT and CDR2 is YYREEE in the germline V gene (reference sequence). This CDR3 region has 15 residues. Trimming took off 3 bases at V and 3 bases at J, with 16 bases between the two ends. CDR3 bases: TGTGCCAGCAGCTATGACAGGAGGCTATTCTACGAGCAGTACTTC. It is translated as CASSYDRRLFYEQYF.

The genes are TRBV29-1 and TRBJ2-3; D is ambiguous. The CDR3 loop spans 12 amino acids. The germline V gene encodes CDR1 SQVTM and CDR2 ANQGSEA. Trimming removed 2 bases from V and 6 bases from J, with 9 bases in between. The DNA for the CDR3 is TGCAGCGTTGAAAGCCCGGTGGATACGCAGTATTTT. It yields the protein CSVESPVDTQYF.

The chain has TRBV5-1 and TRBJ1-2, with 10 bases lining up with TRBD1. Germline CDR1 and CDR2: SGHRS and YFSETQ. The J segment lost 4 bases and the V segment lost 4 bases, leaving 10 bases of the junction unmatched. This CDR3 comprises 16 residues. The CDR3 spells CASSRQGAESSYGYTF. CDR3 coding DNA: TGCGCCAGCAGCCGACAGGGGGCTGAGTCAAGCTATGGCTACACCTTC.

This clone was seen more than once but under ten times. The chain employs TRBV5-1 and TRBJ1-1; 10 bases match TRBD1. CDR1 and CDR2 from the germline V gene are SGHRS and YFSETQ. The CDR3 covers 16 residues. The V and J ends lost 4 bases and 0 bases, in that order; junction bases with no gene match: 6. The CDR3 sequence: CASSLGTGEMNTEAFF. The CDR3 coding sequence is TGCGCCAGCAGCCTCGGGACAGGGGAAATGAACACTGAAGCTTTCTTT.

This sequence joins TRBV10-3 and TRBJ2-2, with 8 bases identical to TRBD1. This CDR3 region has 17 residues. V shed 6 bases and J 2 bases; nucleotides not matched to a gene: 11. Germline V gives CDR1 ENHRY, CDR2 SYGVKD. DNA of the CDR3: TGTGCCATCAGAAAACCGACCGGGACAGGTAACACCGGGGAGCTGTTTTTT. This translates into CAIRKPTGTGNTGELFF.

A remark on this clone: This CDR3 is also generated by other DNA sequences in the sample. This chain connects TRBV9 to TRBJ1-1; D uncertain. V was cut by 0 bases and J by 1 base, with 4 bases left in between. The CDR3 runs 13 residues. Germline assignment: CDR1 SGDLS and CDR2 YYNGEE. The CDR3 DNA reads TGTGCCAGCAGCGTAGCACAGAACACTGAAGCTTTCTTT. Translating gives CASSVAQNTEAFF. The entire variable domain, with the rest obtained from reference TRBV9 and TRBJ1-1, is as follows: DSGVTQTPKHLITATGQRVTLRCSPRSGDLSVYWYQQSLDQGLQFLIQYYNGEERAKGNILERFSAQQFPDLHSELNLSSLELGDSALYFCASSVAQNTEAFFGQGTRLTVV.

The chain recombines TRBV7-2 with TRBJ2-2, with D unclear. V was cut by 2 bases and J by 5 bases, with 6 bases left in between. The length of the CDR3 is 13 residues. The germline CDR1 and CDR2 sequences are SGHTA and FQGNSA. The CDR3: CASSLSRTGELFF. Written as DNA, the CDR3 is TGTGCCAGCAGCTTATCTCGGACCGGGGAGCTGTTTTTT.

The chain recombines TRBV30 with TRBJ2-7, with D uncertain. Trimming removed 5 bases at V and 2 bases at J, with 19 bases between. There are 15 residues in the CDR3. Germline CDR1 GTSNPN, CDR2 SVGIG (reference sequence). The CDR3 here is CAWGPPKSVTYEQYF. CDR3 nucleotides: TGTGCCTGGGGCCCCCCCAAATCTGTTACCTACGAGCAGTACTTC.

For the CDR3, the DNA is TGTGCCAGCAGCCCCCCCGGCAGGGGCACTGAAGCTTTCTTT. As protein: CASSPPGRGTEAFF. The rearrangement uses TRBV9 and TRBJ1-1, with a weak D call TRBD1 (6 bases). V lost 4 bases, J lost 4 bases, and 14 bases lay in between. This CDR3 comprises 14 residues. The germline V gene encodes CDR1 SGDLS and CDR2 YYNGEE.

This CDR3 reads CASSPLQYEQYF. In nucleotides, the CDR3 is TGTGCCAGCAGTCCGCTCCAGTACGAGCAGTACTTC. The gene calls are TRBV5-8 and TRBJ2-7; D not certain. Per germline, CDR1 SGHTS and CDR2 YDEGEE. Trimming removed 5 bases at V and 4 bases at J, with 10 bases between. The CDR3 contains 12 residues.

The chain recombines TRBV11-2 with TRBJ2-1, with a tentative D call TRBD1 (6 bases). V lost 3 bases and J 2 bases, leaving 11 bases between the germline ends. The CDR3 runs to 15 residues. The germline V gene has CDR1 SGHAT and CDR2 FQNNGV. This CDR3 reads CASSFQGNPYNEQFF. The CDR3, as DNA: TGTGCCAGCAGCTTTCAGGGGAACCCCTACAATGAGCAGTTCTTC.

The chain combines TRBV27 with TRBJ2-1; possible D gene TRBD1, 6 bases. The V end was cut by 2 bases, the J end by 9 bases, with 8 bases between. CDR3 size: 12 residues. The germline V gene encodes CDR1 MNHEY and CDR2 SMNVEV (reference sequence). The DNA of the CDR3 is TGTGCCAGCAGTTTAATAGGGGGTGAGCAGTTCTTC. Translation gives CASSLIGGEQFF.

The chain joins TRBV19 to TRBJ2-7, with 12 bases that match TRBD2. Losses at the gene ends were 10 bases for V and 5 bases for J; bases not matched to a gene: 3. Germline-derived CDR1 and CDR2 are LNHDA and SQIVND (reference sequence). This CDR3 comprises 12 residues. The CDR3 DNA follows: TGTGCCACTAGCGGGAGGGCCGACGAGCAGTACTTC. It is translated as CATSGRADEQYF.

This clone was recorded only once. The genes are TRBV9 and TRBJ1-1; tentative D call: TRBD1 (5 bases). The V end was cut by 4 bases, the J end by 3 bases, with 16 bases between. In germline, CDR1 is SGDLS, CDR2 YYNGEE. The CDR3 consists of 15 residues. This CDR3 is CASSPRVGGHTEAFF. CDR3 DNA sequence: TGTGCCAGCAGCCCTCGAGTGGGGGGACACACTGAAGCTTTCTTT. Drawing the rest from reference TRBV9 and TRBJ1-1, the complete variable domain is DSGVTQTPKHLITATGQRVTLRCSPRSGDLSVYWYQQSLDQGLQFLIQYYNGEERAKGNILERFSAQQFPDLHSELNLSSLELGDSALYFCASSPRVGGHTEAFFGQGTRLTVV.

The rearrangement links TRBV25-1 to TRBJ1-1, with D unresolved. V was trimmed by 6 bases and J by 7 bases, leaving 15 bases between them. The germline V gene encodes CDR1 MGHDK and CDR2 SYGVNS. The CDR3 is made up of 13 amino acids. The CDR3 bases are TGTGCCAGCAGCCGCGGGTTGGGAGGTGAAGCTTTCTTT. Its protein is CASSRGLGGEAFF.